This T cell receptor (beta chain) originates from a study of blood T cell repertoires in COVID-19. The V and J ends lost 6 bases and 0 bases, in that order; junction bases with no gene match: 9. The CDR3 extends over 16 amino acids. Germline CDR1 and CDR2: LNHNV and YYDKDF (reference sequence). Original methodology: The authors estimated nucleated cell counts from reference gene primer amplification. The method was immunoSEQ multiplex PCR; TCRdb's version includes in-frame clones alone and lacks a portion of them. Clonal size and the V and J genes are those of that table, whereas D and trimming came from the DNA. The data contain about 130,000 clones, around 80% of them singletons.

The receptor was derived from a human donor in a cohort sampled during active COVID-19. The source material was peripheral blood. V usage is TRBV15 and J usage is TRBJ2-5, with 8 positions matching TRBD2. In DNA, the CDR3 is TGTGCCACCAGTGTAAGGCGGGGGGCCCACCAAGAGACCCAGTACTTC. It encodes CATSVRRGAHQETQYF.